This T cell receptor beta chain was identified in a study of OX40 agonist ivuxolimab in advanced cancers. This CDR3 comprises 15 residues. TCRdb's table, derived via immunoSEQ multiplex PCR, lists solely in-frame clones and lacks some. The sample holds tens of thousands of clones, approximately 70% seen once. The sequence was collected from an adult with an advanced solid tumor such as melanoma, head and neck, liver or kidney cancer. Sequencing used CD4+ or CD8+ T cells sorted from blood, obtained in a trial of the OX40 agonist ivuxolimab. V and J are TRBV21-1 and TRBJ2-7; TRBD1 was called by the table and not checked on the DNA. TRBV21-1 is recorded as a pseudogene. DNA of the CDR3: TGTGCCAGCAGCGGAACCGGGACAGGGATTTACGAGCAGTACTTC. As protein: CASSGTGTGIYEQYF.